The present entry profiles one T cell receptor beta chain with its context. The antigen is not known. This CDR3 region has 13 residues. In germline, CDR1 is SGHTA, CDR2 FQGNSA. Trimming pared 4 bases from V and 2 bases from J, leaving 9 bases between. The sample comes from a study of T cell responses to AZD1222 COVID-19 vaccine. Points from the study as a whole: Clonal diversity was possibly underestimated, and the donors were mostly white British, with more females. Nearly half of spike-specific TCRs reportedly target unmutated variant regions. Seropositivity was recorded at baseline in only a handful of AZD1222 recipients.

The method was immunoSEQ multiplex PCR; TCRdb's version includes in-frame clones alone and lacks a portion of them. This table has more than 120,000 clones, roughly 86% appearing once. This TCR came from an adult who received the MenACWY meningococcal vaccine as a control. V usage is TRBV7-2 and J usage is TRBJ2-7; weak D call: TRBD1 (6 bases). This sample comprised peripheral blood, obtained 28 days after the second dose of the MenACWY control vaccine. DNA for the CDR3: TGTGCCAGCAGCTACCGGGACACCTACGAGCAGTACTTC. Protein product: CASSYRDTYEQYF.